The T cell receptor (beta chain) described here comes from a study of blood T cell repertoires in COVID-19. Study details: From T cells, B-cell-depleted T cells, or PBMCs came the material, which was cDNA or gDNA.

Participants were aged about 18 to 100 years from approximately 24 US areas. The CDR3 extends over 13 amino acids. V gave up 6 bases and J gave up 7 bases; unmatched junction bases: 5. Repertoires were generated with immunoSEQ multiplex PCR, while TCRdb's copy carries only in-frame clones and drops some. This table has about 430,000 clones, approximately 87% appearing once. The genes are TRBV12-3 or TRBV12-4 and TRBJ2-1, with 8 positions matching TRBD1. This receptor was taken from a woman under 40 with acute COVID-19. Sequenced: PBMCs or T cells enriched from blood (not recorded which). The CDR3 DNA reads as TGTGCCAGCAGAGATGGGACAGGAAATGAGCAGTTCTTC. The encoded protein is CASRDGTGNEQFF.